This record concerns one TCR beta chain sequence. Authors' data handling: Reference gene primer amplification in the assay estimated nucleated cell counts. Only in-frame clones appear in the TCRdb table, and some are missing; sequencing was by immunoSEQ multiplex PCR. Clonal size and the V and J genes are those of that table, whereas D and trimming came from the DNA. Of 180,000 or so clones listed, about 90% are singletons. Per germline, CDR1 LGHNA and CDR2 YNFKEQ. The CDR3 is 15 residues long. The V and J ends lost 6 bases and 0 bases respectively, with 15 bases between them. This specimen comes from a study of blood T cell repertoires in COVID-19. Whole-study context: Acute and convalescent COVID-19 specimens originated in the United States, Italy and Spain.

The rearrangement uses TRBV4-2 and TRBJ2-7, with D maybe TRBD1 (6 bases). Material for sequencing was PBMCs or T cells enriched from blood (not recorded which). This receptor was taken from a human donor with acute COVID-19. The donor label of this sample is uncertain. CDR3 sequence (DNA): TGTGCCAGCAGATTAGAAAGGACAGCCTCCTACGAGCAGTACTTC. Encoded protein: CASRLERTASYEQYF.